What follows are 9 T cell receptor beta chains derived from one specimen sequenced in a study of cytomegalovirus exposure and HLA in healthy donors. The repertoire was sequenced with immunoSEQ multiplex PCR; TCRdb's copy has only in-frame clones and lacks some. The top ten hold more than 1.4% of the sample, which has 120,000 to 150,000 clones, about four fifths seen once. Sequencing used PBMCs. The receptors were sampled from a woman aged 30 to 39 in good health and CMV-seronegative.

The chain joins TRBV4-3 to TRBJ2-5, with a possible D match to TRBD2 (5 bases). The germline V and J ends were trimmed by 1 base and 4 bases, with 7 bases remaining between them. Germline V gene sequence: CDR1 LGHNA, CDR2 YSLEER. The CDR3 consists of 13 residues. The CDR3 bases are TGCGCCAGCAGCCAAGCGAGCGGAGAGACCCAGTACTTC. Translating gives CASSQASGETQYF.

This clone was picked up a small number of times. The V call is TRBV19, the J call TRBJ1-1, with 9 bases aligning to TRBD1. CDR1 and CDR2 from the germline V gene are LNHDA and SQIVND (reference sequence). After removal of 4 bases from V and 1 base from J, the junction contained 10 bases not matched to a gene. This CDR3 has 17 amino acids. Written as DNA, the CDR3 is TGTGCCAGTAGTACCGTTGGGACAGGGAGGAGGAACACTGAAGCTTTCTTT. It yields the protein CASSTVGTGRRNTEAFF.

CDR3 in DNA: TGTGCCAGCAGCTTAGCCCCGAGCGGAACCGGGGAGCTGTTTTTT. It translates to CASSLAPSGTGELFF. The chain recombines TRBV7-6 with TRBJ2-2, with D perhaps matching TRBD2 (5 bases). Germline CDR1 and CDR2: SGHVS and FNYEAQ. The CDR3 has 15 amino acids. V lost 0 bases to trimming and J lost 5 bases, with 10 bases between them. Complete variable domain (other parts from reference TRBV7-6 and TRBJ2-2): GAGVSQSPRYKVTKRGQDVALRCDPISGHVSLYWYRQALGQGPEFLTYFNYEAQQDKSGLPNDRFSAERPEGSISTLTIQRTEQRDSAMYRCASSLAPSGTGELFFGEGSRLTVL.

The chain recombines TRBV29-1 with TRBJ1-1; D possibly corresponds to TRBD1 (5 bases). The germline V gene encodes CDR1 SQVTM and CDR2 ANQGSEA. V lost 2 bases, J lost 4 bases, and 11 bases lay in between. The CDR3 spans 13 residues. The chain's CDR3 is CSVERGGGTEAFF. CDR3 coding DNA: TGCAGCGTTGAACGAGGCGGGGGCACTGAAGCTTTCTTT.

This rearrangement joins TRBV7-3 to TRBJ2-5, with D possibly matching TRBD2 (5 bases). Trimming left V 5 bases short and J 5 bases short, with 12 bases between. The CDR3 covers 13 residues. CDR1 and CDR2 from the germline V gene are SGHTA and FQGTGA. The CDR3 sequence: CASSPERIETQYF. The CDR3 DNA reads as TGTGCCAGCAGCCCAGAGCGGATCGAGACCCAGTACTTC.

J is TRBJ2-3 and V is TRBV5-1, with D tentatively TRBD2 (5 bases). V gave up 2 bases and J gave up 2 bases, with 12 bases separating them. Germline assignment: CDR1 SGHRS and CDR2 YFSETQ. CDR3 length equals 15 residues. In DNA, the CDR3 is TGCGCCAGCAGCTTTTCTAGCCCGGACACAGATACGCAGTATTTT. This encodes CASSFSSPDTDTQYF.

This chain connects TRBV5-1 to TRBJ2-3, with D possibly TRBD2 on 6 matching bases. Trimming removed 0 bases at V and 4 bases at J, with 15 bases between. CDR1 is SGHRS and CDR2 is YFSETQ in the germline V gene. The CDR3 length is 16 residues. CDR3 amino acids: CASSLAPAGSADTQYF. The CDR3 nucleotides read TGCGCCAGCAGCTTGGCCCCAGCGGGTTCGGCAGATACGCAGTATTTT.

J is TRBJ2-1 and V is TRBV5-6; 9 nucleotides align to TRBD2. Germline trimming cut 2 bases from V and 7 bases from J; bases unmatched to any gene: 10. Germline loops: CDR1 SGHDT, CDR2 YYEEEE. The CDR3 consists of 16 residues. The CDR3 spells CASSFLSGGVGNEQFF. As DNA, the CDR3 is TGTGCCAGCAGCTTCCTTAGCGGGGGAGTTGGGAATGAGCAGTTCTTC.

The chain has TRBV19 and TRBJ1-4; 8 bases are a match to TRBD1. Germline V lookup: CDR1 LNHDA, CDR2 SQIVND (reference sequence). The trim removed 3 bases at V and 3 bases at J, leaving 3 bases unmatched. The CDR3 consists of 15 residues. This CDR3 reads CASSIRGRANEKLFF. Written as DNA, the CDR3 is TGTGCCAGTAGTATCAGGGGGCGAGCTAATGAAAAACTGTTTTTT.